This T cell receptor beta chain stems from a study of blood T cell repertoires in COVID-19. V trimming: 3 bases; J trimming: 5 bases; junction bases outside the gene matches: 2. This CDR3 contains 13 residues. CDR1 KGHSH and CDR2 LQKENI come from the germline V gene. Living in about two dozen US areas, the participants were between roughly 18 and 89 years of age. The repertoire was sequenced with immunoSEQ multiplex PCR; TCRdb's copy has only in-frame clones and lacks some. The top ten clones hold about 15% of a sample with 200,000 to 250,000 clones, about 90% of them seen once. J is TRBJ1-1 and V is TRBV18; 8 bases fit TRBD1. What was sequenced was PBMCs or T cells enriched from blood (not recorded which). This receptor was identified in a young man who had been exposed to COVID-19. In DNA, the CDR3 is TGTGCCAGCTCACCGACAGGGGATACTGAAGCTTTCTTT. Encoded protein: CASSPTGDTEAFF.